This T cell receptor (beta chain) came from a study of blood T cells in healthy people across ages. Broader study findings: The donors' CMV status was not determined, possibly confounding changes in expanded clonotypes. Observed TCR beta diversity per million T cells went down as age went up. This fall followed a roughly linear course with age.

Each sample had at least 6 million PBMCs isolated. This clonotype was counted at least ten times. Its antigen is undetermined. The second PCR ran about 6 to 12 cycles with a sample-barcoded 5' primer and J-beta primers. Every molecule of cDNA carried a tag from a template-switch adaptor with 12 random nucleotides. TCRdb itself ran the 5' RACE reads through MiXCR, one entry per CDR3 protein. The sample has some 1.7 million distinct CDR3 sequences; roughly 30% are singletons. Trimming pared 6 bases from V and 5 bases from J, leaving 14 bases between. Per the germline V gene, CDR1 is SGHRS and CDR2 is YFSETQ. The CDR3 covers 13 residues.

Sequenced input: blood. The receptor comes from a woman aged 25 to 45 in good health. The chain uses TRBV5-1 and TRBJ2-5; D is perhaps TRBD2 (7 bases). The CDR3 DNA reads TGCGCCAGCAACCCGGGGGGCGGGGAGACCCAGTACTTC. Its translation is CASNPGGGETQYF.